These T cell receptor beta chains were read from a single sample in a study of CD8+ T cells in alopecia areata. Measured with immunoSEQ multiplex PCR; TCRdb has only the in-frame clones, and not every one. The sample carries 10,000 to 15,000 clones, roughly two thirds recorded once. The starting material was skin, obtained at week 4, from a patient treated with tofacitinib. The receptors were gathered from a human donor with alopecia areata. The CDR3 runs from the conserved cysteine through the conserved F or W. Fields, in order: clone size, V gene, D gene, J gene, CDR3 DNA, CDR3 protein. A D gene is named only where the DNA matches it firmly. Clone size is shown for a subset of rows, as once, few, many or a class of expanded clone.

NA	TRBV18	NA	TRBJ2-3	TGTGCCAGCTCACTTTCAACCCTGACCTACGATACGCAGTATTTT	CASSLSTLTYDTQYF
NA	TRBV21-1	NA	TRBJ2-7	TGTGCCAGCAGCAAGGGGATGCCCAGCCCCTACGAGCAGTACTTC	CASSKGMPSPYEQYF
once	TRBV4-2	NA	TRBJ2-5	TGTGCCAGCAGCGAAGGAGCAAACCAAGAGACCCAGTACTTC	CASSEGANQETQYF
few	TRBV6-1	TRBD2	TRBJ2-7	TGTGCCAGCAGTACCCTAGCGGGCTCCTACGAGCAGTACTTC	CASSTLAGSYEQYF
NA	TRBV5-1	NA	TRBJ1-4	TGCGCCAGCAGCCCCCTGGGGGCGGGAGGAGAAAAACTGTTTTTT	CASSPLGAGGEKLFF
NA	TRBV10-3	NA	TRBJ1-2	TGTGCCATCAGTGAGTCGCCAGATTACTACTATGGCTACACCTTC	CAISESPDYYYGYTF
NA	TRBV25-1	NA	TRBJ1-4	TGTGCCAGCAGTGAAAGTAGAATCGTGGATGAAAAACTGTTTTTT	CASSESRIVDEKLFF
NA	TRBV18	NA	TRBJ2-7	TGTGCCAGCTCACCACCCGCCAGGGGCGAGCAGTACTTC	CASSPPARGEQYF
NA	TRBV6-6	NA	TRBJ2-7	TGTGCCAGCAGTTCAGGACAGACCTACGAGCAGTACTTC	CASSSGQTYEQYF
few	TRBV19	TRBD1	TRBJ1-1	TGTGCCAGTAGTAGTCTCGGGACAGGGACCTTGGCTTTCTTT	CASSSLGTGTLAFF
NA	TRBV5-1	NA	TRBJ1-1	TGCGCCAGCAGCCGGACGGTGAACACTGAAGCTTTCTTT	CASSRTVNTEAFF
few	TRBV6-5	NA	TRBJ2-7	TGTGCCAGCAGAGAGTCGGGGCCGGTTGGAAACGAGCAGTACTTC	CASRESGPVGNEQYF
NA	TRBV27	NA	TRBJ1-5	TGTGCCAGCAGTCCACTTAGTCGGGGTGGTCAGCCCCAGCATTTT	CASSPLSRGGQPQHF
NA	TRBV27	NA	TRBJ2-5	TGTGCCAGCAGTACAACCCTCAGGGGGGAAGAGACCCAGTACTTC	CASSTTLRGEETQYF
NA	TRBV25-1	NA	TRBJ1-2	TGTGCCAGCAGTGATACGACAGGCTACTATGGCTACACCTTC	CASSDTTGYYGYTF
NA	TRBV30	NA	TRBJ1-5	TGTGCCTGGAGTGGCACCGGGAACAATCAGCCCCAGCATTTT	CAWSGTGNNQPQHF
NA	TRBV18	NA	TRBJ2-2	TGTGCCAGCTCACCCGGACGGCCAAACACCGGGGAGCTGTTTTTT	CASSPGRPNTGELFF
NA	TRBV2	TRBD2	TRBJ2-3	TGTGCCAGCAGCCGCCCTGGCGGGGGACGCGGAGATACGCAGTATTTT	CASSRPGGGRGDTQYF
NA	TRBV7-2	NA	TRBJ1-5	TGTGCCAGCAGCTTAGTCGGGGCGGGGGTTAGGCAGCCCCAGCATTTT	CASSLVGAGVRQPQHF
NA	TRBV7-2	NA	TRBJ1-1	TGTGCCAGCAGCTTTGTAGGGCAGGGGACAAAGGGTACTGAAGCTTTCTTT	CASSFVGQGTKGTEAFF
few	TRBV4-3	NA	TRBJ1-4	TGCGCCAGCAGCCAAGATTCCACTTGGCAGGCGGTAGCAACTAATGAAAAACTGTTTTTT	CASSQDSTWQAVATNEKLFF
NA	TRBV4-1	TRBD1	TRBJ2-3	TGCGCCAGCAGCAGGGGCCCGGGACAGGGGACCGGAGATACGCAGTATTTT	CASSRGPGQGTGDTQYF
NA	TRBV7-9	NA	TRBJ1-2	TGTGCCAGCAGCTTAGCCGGGGGATATGGCTACACCTTC	CASSLAGGYGYTF
medium-sized	TRBV10-2	NA	TRBJ2-4	TGCGCCAGCAGTGATCTGGGGTTGGAAAACATTCAGTACTTC	CASSDLGLENIQYF
few	TRBV9	NA	TRBJ2-3	TGTGCCAGCAGCCAAAGCACAGATACGCAGTATTTT	CASSQSTDTQYF
once	TRBV6-6	NA	TRBJ2-7	TGTGCCAGCAGTTACGGCGGCGGAGCCTACGAGCAGTACTTC	CASSYGGGAYEQYF
once	TRBV19	NA	TRBJ2-3	TGTGCCAGTTCAACCGCAGGCACAGATACGCAGTATTTT	CASSTAGTDTQYF
NA	TRBV10-3	NA	TRBJ1-1	TGTGCCATCAGAGGTCTGGGGAACACTGAAGCTTTCTTT	CAIRGLGNTEAFF
NA	TRBV4-2	TRBD1	TRBJ2-4	TGTGCCAGCAGCCAGTCCGGGACAGGGGGAAACATTCAGTACTTC	CASSQSGTGGNIQYF
NA	TRBV10-1	NA	TRBJ2-3	TGCGCCAGCAACGATGCCGGGCCAAGGGGAGATACGCAGTATTTT	CASNDAGPRGDTQYF
NA	TRBV7-9	TRBD2	TRBJ2-1	TGTGCCAGCAGCGATGTTAGCGGGGGGCACAATGAGCAGTTCTTC	CASSDVSGGHNEQFF
NA	TRBV5-6	NA	TRBJ2-2	TGTGCCAGCAGCAGTCGGGGCGGGTGGACCGGGGAGCTGTTTTTT	CASSSRGGWTGELFF
few	TRBV4-1	NA	TRBJ2-5	TGCGCCAGCAGCCAAGCCCTAGCTGTGGAGACCCAGTACTTC	CASSQALAVETQYF
NA	TRBV27	TRBD1	TRBJ2-7	TGTGCCAGCAGTTGGGCAGGGGGAAGCGGCGAGCAGTACTTC	CASSWAGGSGEQYF
few	TRBV18	NA	TRBJ2-4	TGTGCCAGCTCACTAGGGTCGCTAGCCAAAAACATTCAGTACTTC	CASSLGSLAKNIQYF
NA	TRBV7-8	TRBD2	TRBJ2-2	TGTGCCAGCAGCCCTTCGGGGGGGCCGACCGGGGAGCTGTTTTTT	CASSPSGGPTGELFF
NA	TRBV5-4	NA	TRBJ2-7	TGTGCCAGCAGCTTGGACGGGACCTCCTACGAGCAGTACTTC	CASSLDGTSYEQYF
NA	TRBV4-1	NA	TRBJ1-1	TGCGCCAGCAGTTTATTTCTGGTTAGCACTGAAGCTTTCTTT	CASSLFLVSTEAFF
NA	TRBV29-1	NA	TRBJ2-1	TGCAGCGTTAGGACTAGGGGGGACAATGAGCAGTTCTTC	CSVRTRGDNEQFF
NA	TRBV6-5	NA	TRBJ1-5	TGTGCCAGCAGTTACTCGAGGTATGAGGGCCAGCCCCAGCATTTT	CASSYSRYEGQPQHF